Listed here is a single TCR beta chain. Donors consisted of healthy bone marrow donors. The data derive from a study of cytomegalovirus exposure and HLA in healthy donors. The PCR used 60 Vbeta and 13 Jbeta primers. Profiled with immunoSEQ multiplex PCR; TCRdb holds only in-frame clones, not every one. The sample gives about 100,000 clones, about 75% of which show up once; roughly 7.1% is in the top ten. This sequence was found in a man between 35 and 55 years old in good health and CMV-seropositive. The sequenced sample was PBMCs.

CDR3: CATSRDYGGFEKLFF. Here the CDR3 DNA reads TGTGCCACCAGCAGAGATTACGGAGGGTTTGAAAAACTGTTTTTT. The rearrangement joins TRBV15 to TRBJ1-4, with no clear D. From germline, CDR1 is LNHNV and CDR2 YYDKDF (reference sequence). This CDR3 is 15 amino acids long. Trimming removed 0 bases from V and 7 bases from J, with 12 bases in between. The full variable domain, rest sourced from reference TRBV15 and TRBJ1-4, is DAMVIQNPRYQVTQFGKPVTLSCSQTLNHNVMYWYQQKSSQAPKLLFHYYDKDFNNEADTPDNFQSRRPNTSFCFLDIRSPGLGDTAMYLCATSRDYGGFEKLFFGSGTQLSVL.